These T cell receptor beta chains were read from a single sample in a study of T cell repertoires in cytomegalovirus infection. MiXCR was run by TCRdb on the reads, yielding one entry per CDR3 protein. In the table there are fewer than 1,000,000 distinct CDR3 sequences, 30% to 40% of which are singletons. The antigens for these receptors are not known. The input for sequencing was cultured CD8+ T cells from PBMCs, taken from culture after CMV antigen stimulation. These receptors were taken from a human donor in good health (CMV status not recorded). Some clones in this sample may be carry-over from other donors' samples. Both conserved end residues are part of each CDR3. The order of the fields is J gene, clone size, D gene, V gene, CDR3 protein, CDR3 DNA. The D gene is left open where the match is weak. Size tells how often a clone was seen (once, few, many) or the class of an expanded clone, and some rows leave it out.

TRBJ2-3 | many | NA | TRBV12-3/TRBV12-4 | CASSPSGTQKSTDTQYF | TGTGCCAGCAGCCCTTCCGGGACCCAAAAAAGCACAGATACGCAGTATTTT
TRBJ2-3 | many | NA | TRBV12-3/TRBV12-4 | CASSFRDGSTDTQYF | TGTGCCAGCAGTTTTAGGGACGGTAGCACAGATACGCAGTATTTT
TRBJ2-1 | NA | NA | TRBV6-2/TRBV6-3 | CASSGPGTRYNEQFF | TGTGCCAGCAGTGGCCCCGGGACCCGCTACAATGAGCAGTTCTTC
TRBJ1-2 | NA | TRBD1 | TRBV20-1 | CSARDGATGTFYGYTF | TGCAGTGCTAGAGATGGGGCGACAGGGACCTTCTATGGCTACACCTTC
TRBJ2-1 | NA | NA | TRBV2 | CASSAVEGGPPDEQFF | TGTGCCAGCAGCGCGGTTGAGGGGGGGCCCCCTGATGAGCAGTTCTTC
TRBJ1-6 | NA | TRBD1 | TRBV27 | CASRGMDRGNSPLHF | TGTGCCAGCAGGGGAATGGACAGGGGGAATTCACCCCTCCACTTT
TRBJ2-3 | few | NA | TRBV7-8 | CASSPRGTGIDTDTQYF | TGTGCCAGCAGCCCAAGGGGAACAGGGATAGACACAGATACGCAGTATTTT
TRBJ2-5 | NA | NA | TRBV5-6 | CASSLVKWGTQETQYF | TGTGCCAGCAGCTTGGTAAAGTGGGGCACGCAAGAGACCCAGTACTTC
TRBJ2-2 | NA | NA | TRBV20-1 | CSARDRVQNTGELFF | TGCAGTGCTAGAGACAGGGTACAGAACACCGGGGAGCTGTTTTTT
TRBJ2-3 | few | TRBD1 | TRBV11-2 | CASSFFPGTGGVDTQYF | TGTGCCAGCAGCTTTTTCCCCGGGACAGGGGGCGTAGATACGCAGTATTTT
TRBJ2-7 | NA | NA | TRBV6-1 | CASWSGYSYEQYF | TGTGCCAGCTGGTCAGGGTACTCCTACGAGCAGTACTTC
TRBJ2-6 | once | TRBD1 | TRBV18 | CASSPLGQDFGANVLTF | TGTGCCAGCTCACCACTAGGACAGGACTTCGGGGCCAACGTCCTGACTTTC
TRBJ2-7 | many | NA | TRBV18 | CASSLWELSYEQYF | TGTGCCAGCTCACTTTGGGAGCTCTCCTACGAGCAGTACTTC
TRBJ1-5 | NA | NA | TRBV2 | CASSEGTSHNQPQHF | TGTGCCAGCAGTGAGGGCACATCCCACAATCAGCCCCAGCATTTT
TRBJ1-1 | few | NA | TRBV4-1 | CASSLRPRVTEAFF | TGCGCCAGCAGCCTTCGCCCCCGGGTGACTGAAGCTTTCTTT
TRBJ1-6 | many | NA | TRBV4-3 | CASSQDGQGPESYNSPLHF | TGCGCCAGCAGCCAAGATGGGCAGGGGCCGGAGTCCTATAATTCACCCCTCCACTTT
TRBJ2-7 | NA | NA | TRBV6-6 | CASSYSQRRDGSWEQYF | TGTGCCAGCAGTTACTCTCAACGCAGGGACGGGTCGTGGGAGCAGTACTTC
TRBJ1-5 | NA | NA | TRBV7-9 | CASSSGAGVPKHF | TGTGCCAGCAGCTCGGGCGCAGGGGTCCCGAAGCATTTT
TRBJ1-2 | NA | NA | TRBV6-1 | CASSKQDWEGYTF | TGTGCCAGCAGTAAACAGGATTGGGAGGGCTACACCTTC
TRBJ2-1 | NA | TRBD1 | TRBV7-9 | CASSATTQGAAYNEQFF | TGTGCCAGCAGCGCTACCACACAGGGGGCGGCCTACAATGAGCAGTTCTTC
TRBJ2-1 | few | NA | TRBV7-9 | CASSSLPVEQFF | TGTGCCAGCAGCTCGCTGCCGGTGGAGCAGTTCTTC
TRBJ2-4 | NA | TRBD1 | TRBV5-4 | CASSWDRDSIQYF | TGTGCCAGCAGCTGGGACAGGGATAGCATTCAGTACTTC
TRBJ2-1 | NA | NA | TRBV7-2 | CASRPPDRMGQFF | TGTGCCAGCAGGCCCCCCGACAGGATGGGGCAGTTCTTC
TRBJ2-5 | few | NA | TRBV6-1 | CAVQDLGETQYF | TGTGCCGTACAGGACCTGGGGGAGACCCAGTACTTC
TRBJ1-4 | NA | NA | TRBV7-9 | CASSETGEKLFF | TGTGCCAGCAGCGAAACAGGAGAAAAACTGTTTTTT
TRBJ1-4 | few | NA | TRBV2 | CASSEIGVWQGAKLFF | TGTGCCAGCAGTGAAATCGGCGTGTGGCAGGGCGCAAAACTGTTTTTT
TRBJ2-2 | NA | TRBD2 | TRBV9 | CASSAGGRGTGELFF | TGTGCCAGCAGCGCGGGGGGGCGGGGCACCGGGGAGCTGTTTTTT
TRBJ1-1 | NA | NA | TRBV3-1 | CASSLVERNTEAFF | TGTGCCAGCAGCCTCGTGGAGAGGAACACTGAAGCTTTCTTT
TRBJ2-1 | NA | TRBD2 | TRBV15 | CATRGDYNEQFF | TGTGCCACGCGGGGGGACTACAATGAGCAGTTCTTC
TRBJ2-2 | NA | NA | TRBV6-6 | CASSYSGNRATGELFF | TGTGCCAGCAGTTACTCGGGGAACAGGGCCACCGGGGAGCTGTTTTTT
TRBJ2-2 | few | NA | TRBV27 | CASSLRYLGASTGELFF | TGTGCCAGCAGTTTAAGATACCTCGGGGCCTCCACCGGGGAGCTGTTTTTT
TRBJ1-3 | NA | TRBD1 | TRBV6-1 | CASRGQGQLISGNTIYF | TGTGCCAGCAGGGGACAGGGGCAGCTAATCTCTGGAAACACCATATATTTT
TRBJ2-5 | many | TRBD1 | TRBV7-8 | CASSSTGKETQYF | TGTGCCAGCAGCTCGACAGGGAAAGAGACCCAGTACTTC
TRBJ2-3 | few | TRBD2 | TRBV9 | CASSVRAGGLKDTQYF | TGTGCCAGCAGCGTAAGAGCGGGGGGGCTGAAAGATACGCAGTATTTT
TRBJ2-3 | few | NA | TRBV4-1 | CASSQETGTPTDTQYF | TGCGCCAGCAGCCAAGAAACAGGGACTCCTACAGATACGCAGTATTTT
TRBJ2-5 | NA | NA | TRBV10-3 | CAISGSGLFQETQYF | TGTGCCATCAGTGGTAGCGGCCTTTTCCAAGAGACCCAGTACTTC
TRBJ1-1 | NA | NA | TRBV19 | CASSFTDSNTEAFF | TGTGCCAGTAGCTTTACGGACTCGAACACTGAAGCTTTCTTT
TRBJ2-5 | NA | TRBD1 | TRBV12-3/TRBV12-4 | CASSGGGTGDKKTQYF | TGTGCCAGCAGTGGGGGCGGGACAGGGGACAAGAAGACCCAGTACTTC
TRBJ1-5 | many | NA | TRBV7-2 | CASSFGIRAFEPQHF | TGTGCCAGCAGCTTTGGGATAAGGGCTTTCGAGCCCCAGCATTTT
TRBJ2-5 | NA | NA | TRBV19 | CASSIRGGQETQYF | TGTGCCAGTAGTATCCGAGGGGGGCAAGAGACCCAGTACTTC